The T cell receptor (beta chain) under discussion was sequenced for a study of radiation and T cells in renal cell carcinoma. Profiling relied on immunoSEQ multiplex PCR, and the TCRdb table lists in-frame clones only, not all of them. In the table there are approximately 83,000 clones, 70% to 90% of which are singletons. This CDR3 has 14 amino acids. The germline V gene encodes CDR1 SNHLY and CDR2 FYNNEI. V was pared by 5 bases and J by 4 bases, with 11 bases between. Documented time point: blood 4 weeks post-SBRT, at nephrectomy. Stated treatment: 15 Gy SBRT to primary tumor, nephrectomy 4 weeks later. Serial blood draws occurred at baseline and 2 and 4 weeks post-SBRT. The tumor was a clear cell renal cell carcinoma.

The sequence was collected from a man aged 45-65 years with renal cell carcinoma. The rearrangement uses TRBV2 and TRBJ2-2; a possible D gene is TRBD2 (5 bases). The material sequenced was blood, taken from a patient whose treatment included radiotherapy and nephrectomy. The CDR3: CASSRTSSTGELFF. CDR3 nucleotide sequence: TGTGCCAGCAGTCGGACTTCTAGCACCGGGGAGCTGTTTTTT.